Listed below are T cell receptor beta chains from one sample, sequenced in a study of blood T cell repertoires in COVID-19. Measured with immunoSEQ multiplex PCR; TCRdb has only the in-frame clones, and not every one. The table records under 200,000 clones, around 89% of them present only once. Sequences were obtained from PBMCs or T cells enriched from blood (not recorded which). All receptors derive from a woman between 45 and 60 years old who had recovered from COVID-19. Each CDR3 is given with its conserved first and last residue. D genes are given only for firm matches. The size entry is marked missing in some rows and otherwise reads once, few, many or a size class.

.,TRBV19,.,TRBJ1-2,CASSSGGGAWYGYTF,TGTGCCAGTAGTTCTGGGGGGGGCGCTTGGTATGGCTACACCTTC
.,TRBV7-9,.,TRBJ2-7,CASSLVSYEQYF,TGTGCCAGCAGCTTAGTCAGCTACGAGCAGTACTTC
.,TRBV10-3,.,TRBJ1-1,CAISDWGQWAFF,TGTGCCATCAGTGACTGGGGACAATGGGCTTTCTTT
.,TRBV4-2,few,TRBJ1-1,CASSQMRRGPTEAFF,TGTGCCAGCAGCCAGATGCGCAGGGGTCCCACTGAAGCTTTCTTT
TRBD2,TRBV7-7,.,TRBJ2-2,CASSPGPRGANTGELFF,TGTGCTAGCAGCCCCGGCCCTCGGGGGGCGAACACCGGGGAGCTGTTTTTT
.,TRBV7-2,few,TRBJ2-3,CASSLDGSATDTQYF,TGTGCCAGCAGCTTAGACGGATCTGCGACTGATACGCAGTATTTT
TRBD1,TRBV4-1,.,TRBJ1-1,CASSQALRGRTAEAFF,TGCGCCAGCAGCCAAGCGCTCAGGGGGCGGACAGCTGAAGCTTTCTTT
.,TRBV4-3,.,TRBJ1-2,CASSQGTANYGYTF,TGCGCCAGCAGCCAGGGGACTGCTAACTATGGCTACACCTTC
TRBD1,TRBV6-5,once,TRBJ1-1,CASSYSGTGRSEAFF,TGTGCCAGCAGTTACTCGGGGACAGGGAGATCTGAAGCTTTCTTT
TRBD2,TRBV7-8,.,TRBJ2-5,CASSLLAGGETQYF,TGTGCCAGCAGCTTACTAGCGGGGGGAGAGACCCAGTACTTC
TRBD1,TRBV5-1,.,TRBJ1-2,CASSLETGTNYGYTF,TGCGCCAGCAGCTTAGAGACAGGGACCAACTATGGCTACACCTTC
.,TRBV7-2,.,TRBJ2-2,CASSLSGGRPTGELFF,TGTGCCAGCAGCCTCTCCGGGGGGCGTCCTACCGGGGAGCTGTTTTTT
TRBD1,TRBV14,once,TRBJ1-2,CASSRTGTGGLGYTF,TGTGCCAGCAGCCGAACCGGGACAGGGGGGCTTGGCTACACCTTC
TRBD2,TRBV29-1,.,TRBJ2-5,CSVNQGGEETQYF,TGCAGCGTCAATCAGGGAGGGGAAGAGACCCAGTACTTC
.,TRBV19,once,TRBJ1-2,CASSMVGGTNYGYTF,TGTGCCAGTAGTATGGTAGGGGGTACTAACTATGGCTACACCTTC
TRBD1,TRBV7-8,.,TRBJ2-7,CASSLEGDRGPYEQYF,TGTGCCAGCAGCTTAGAAGGGGACAGGGGGCCCTACGAGCAGTACTTC
TRBD1,TRBV2,.,TRBJ2-5,CASSFWTGVGGTQYF,TGTGCCAGCAGTTTTTGGACAGGGGTCGGGGGGACCCAGTACTTC
TRBD1,TRBV10-2,.,TRBJ2-5,CASIQTGLETQYF,TGCGCCAGCATCCAGACAGGGCTGGAGACCCAGTACTTC
.,TRBV18,.,TRBJ2-7,CASSPSQARYEQYF,TGTGCCAGCTCACCTAGTCAGGCGCGCTACGAGCAGTACTTC
.,TRBV5-8,.,TRBJ1-5,CASSEDRWGRFQPQHF,TGTGCCAGCAGCGAAGACAGGTGGGGTCGGTTTCAGCCCCAGCATTTT
TRBD1,TRBV2,.,TRBJ2-3,CATWDRERDTQYF,TGTGCCACCTGGGACAGGGAGAGGGATACGCAGTATTTT
TRBD1,TRBV29-1,once,TRBJ1-2,CSVRQPRQGGDYGYTF,TGCAGCGTACGTCAACCAAGACAGGGGGGCGACTATGGCTACACCTTC
TRBD2,TRBV7-7,once,TRBJ2-1,CASSARGDNEQFF,TGTGCTAGCAGCGCGCGGGGGGACAATGAGCAGTTCTTC
.,TRBV5-4,once,TRBJ2-7,CASSLYYEQYF,TGTGCCAGCAGCTTATACTACGAGCAGTACTTC
.,TRBV7-2,.,TRBJ2-3,CASSFRRGRGFTDTQYF,TGTGCCAGCAGCTTTAGGCGGGGGCGGGGGTTCACAGATACGCAGTATTTT
TRBD2,TRBV7-2,.,TRBJ2-1,CASSLRRGDTNEQFF,TGTGCCAGCAGCTTAAGGCGGGGGGATACAAATGAGCAGTTCTTC
.,TRBV5-4,.,TRBJ2-3,CASSPDRYTDTQYF,TGTGCCAGCAGCCCAGACAGGTACACAGATACGCAGTATTTT
TRBD1,TRBV5-1,.,TRBJ1-5,CASSFQGAYQPQHF,TGCGCCAGCAGCTTCCAGGGGGCCTATCAGCCCCAGCATTTT
TRBD1,TRBV27,.,TRBJ2-1,CASSDRAYNEQFF,TGTGCCAGCAGTGACAGGGCTTACAATGAGCAGTTCTTC
TRBD2,TRBV5-4,.,TRBJ2-1,CASSTTSRDEQFF,TGTGCCAGCAGCACGACTAGCCGGGATGAGCAGTTCTTC
TRBD2,TRBV4-2,.,TRBJ2-3,CATQSSGGATDTQYF,TGTGCCACCCAGTCTAGCGGGGGGGCTACAGATACGCAGTATTTT
.,TRBV7-9,.,TRBJ1-2,CASSLASAGLNGYTF,TGTGCCAGCAGCTTAGCTTCTGCGGGGCTTAATGGCTACACCTTC
TRBD2,TRBV3-1/TRBV3-2,.,TRBJ2-1,CASSHWGRSSGSSYNEQFF,TGTGCCAGCAGCCATTGGGGCCGGTCTAGCGGGAGCTCCTACAATGAGCAGTTCTTC
TRBD1,TRBV4-1,.,TRBJ2-5,CANLTGLGGETQYF,TGCGCCAACCTGACAGGGTTAGGAGGAGAGACCCAGTACTTC
.,TRBV2,.,TRBJ2-3,CASRAAGQYF,TGTGCCAGCAGGGCAGCGGGGCAGTATTTT
.,TRBV6-5,.,TRBJ2-3,CASSYDSTSTDTQYF,TGTGCCAGCAGTTACGACAGCACTAGCACAGATACGCAGTATTTT
.,TRBV9,.,TRBJ1-2,CASSDPSGGGYTF,TGTGCCAGCAGCGACCCCTCGGGGGGCGGCTACACCTTC
TRBD2,TRBV25-1,.,TRBJ2-5,CASSELAGRETQYF,TGTGCCAGCAGTGAATTAGCGGGAAGAGAGACCCAGTACTTC
TRBD1,TRBV19,.,TRBJ1-2,CASRGQGYGYTF,TGTGCCAGTAGGGGACAGGGGTATGGCTACACCTTC
TRBD1,TRBV2,.,TRBJ2-2,CASIVDRGANTGELFF,TGTGCCAGCATAGTTGACAGGGGTGCGAACACCGGGGAGCTGTTTTTT
.,TRBV11-3,.,TRBJ1-1,CASSFGGAEAFF,TGTGCCAGCAGCTTTGGAGGCGCTGAAGCTTTCTTT
.,TRBV5-8,.,TRBJ1-1,CASSLDTYTEAFF,TGTGCCAGCAGCTTGGACACCTACACTGAAGCTTTCTTT
TRBD1,TRBV12-3/TRBV12-4,.,TRBJ1-2,CTSNDRGVDGYTF,TGTACCAGCAATGACAGGGGGGTCGATGGCTACACCTTC
.,TRBV9,.,TRBJ1-1,CASSVGWGRNTEAFF,TGTGCCAGCAGCGTAGGGTGGGGCAGGAACACTGAAGCTTTCTTT
TRBD1,TRBV2,.,TRBJ1-1,CASGRDRGGTEAFF,TGTGCCAGCGGCCGGGACAGGGGTGGTACTGAAGCTTTCTTT
TRBD1,TRBV18,.,TRBJ1-2,CASSPATGGARYGYTF,TGTGCCAGCTCACCCGCAACAGGGGGCGCAAGATATGGCTACACCTTC
.,TRBV13,.,TRBJ2-7,CASSPRSESSYEQYF,TGTGCCAGCAGCCCGCGCAGCGAGAGCTCCTACGAGCAGTACTTC
TRBD2,TRBV5-1,.,TRBJ2-5,CASSLLAGGLFEETQYF,TGCGCCAGCAGCTTACTAGCGGGGGGGTTGTTCGAGGAGACCCAGTACTTC
TRBD1,TRBV10-3,.,TRBJ1-2,CAISEWTGRKSLGYGYTF,TGTGCCATCAGTGAGTGGACAGGGCGTAAGTCATTGGGCTATGGCTACACCTTC
.,TRBV6-1,.,TRBJ1-1,CASSERSHRSEAFF,TGTGCCAGCAGTGAAAGGTCCCACAGGAGTGAAGCTTTCTTT
.,TRBV6-7,.,TRBJ1-1,CASRPRGQEAFF,TGTGCCAGCAGGCCCCGTGGCCAAGAAGCTTTCTTT
.,TRBV19,many,TRBJ1-2,CASSPQGPNYGYTF,TGTGCCAGTAGCCCACAGGGCCCTAACTATGGCTACACCTTC
.,TRBV10-3,.,TRBJ2-3,CAISGDLTGSLTDTQYF,TGTGCCATCAGCGGAGACCTCACAGGGTCCCTCACAGATACGCAGTATTTT
.,TRBV6-5,.,TRBJ2-7,CASHYSIPGEQYF,TGTGCCAGCCATTACTCCATACCGGGGGAGCAGTACTTC
TRBD1,TRBV27,few,TRBJ2-7,CASSAGTGLGEQYF,TGTGCCAGCAGTGCCGGGACAGGGCTCGGCGAGCAGTACTTC
.,TRBV12-3/TRBV12-4,.,TRBJ2-3,CASSSPDTQYF,TGTGCCAGCAGCTCCCCAGATACGCAGTATTTT